This T cell receptor beta chain was sequenced during a study of blood T cells in healthy people across ages. In its sample, this clonotype was seen a few times. Its antigen is undetermined. Combining a sample-barcoded 5' primer with a J-beta primer mix, a second PCR ran for roughly 7 to 12 cycles. A template-switch adaptor that had 12 random nucleotides put a tag on each cDNA molecule. One entry per CDR3 protein, called by TCRdb with MiXCR from the 5' RACE reads. The repertoire holds approximately 850,000 distinct CDR3 sequences, with under 45% as singletons. Points from the study as a whole: Greater diversity and more naive CD4+ cells were seen in long-lived donors than in aged donors.

Every participating donor contributed around 9.5 milliliters of peripheral blood through a draw. In germline, CDR1 is SQVTM, CDR2 ANQGSEA. CDR3 length: 11 residues. V lost 8 bases, J lost 6 bases, and 13 bases lay in between. The specimen sequenced was blood. The chain couples TRBV29-1 to TRBJ1-2; D unclear. This receptor was obtained from a man aged 55 to 70 in good health. CDR3 amino acids: CSSLTADGYTF. Written as DNA, the CDR3 is TGCAGCTCCCTAACGGCCGATGGCTACACCTTC.